These 26 T cell receptor beta chains were sequenced from one sample in a study of T cell repertoires in ileal Crohn's disease. Assay: immunoSEQ multiplex PCR; the TCRdb copy retains only in-frame clones and omits some. Of several thousand clones in the sample, around two thirds were seen once. The specimen was ileal tissue. The receptors were gathered from an adult with Crohn's disease.

The chain is built from TRBV6-5 and TRBJ2-7, with 7 bases lining up with TRBD2. Trimming removed 2 bases from V and 3 bases from J; junction bases left unmatched: 4. This CDR3 contains 14 residues. Looked up from germline, CDR1 is MNHEY and CDR2 is SVGAGI. DNA of the CDR3: TGTGCCAGCAGTTACAGGGAGGGGTTCTACGAGCAGTACTTC. This sequence encodes CASSYREGFYEQYF.

The chain links TRBV19 to TRBJ1-5; D may be TRBD1 (5 bases). The V and J ends lost 4 bases and 3 bases respectively, with 7 bases between them. The CDR3 runs 13 residues. Looked up from germline, CDR1 is LNHDA and CDR2 is SQIVND (reference sequence). CDR3 loop: CASSTGFNQPQHF. For the CDR3, the DNA is TGTGCCAGTAGTACAGGGTTCAATCAGCCCCAGCATTTT. Based on the CDR3 plus reference TRBV19 and TRBJ1-5, the full variable domain is DGGITQSPKYLFRKEGQNVTLSCEQNLNHDAMYWYRQDPGQGLRLIYYSQIVNDFQKGDIAEGYSVSREKKESFPLTVTSAQKNPTAFYLCASSTGFNQPQHFGDGTRLSIL.

The gene calls are TRBV28 and TRBJ2-7, with 8 nucleotides matching TRBD1. The junction had 12 bases not matched to a gene; V was cut back by 5 bases and J by 9 bases. Germline V gene data show CDR1 as MDHEN and CDR2 as SYDVKM. The CDR3 has 14 amino acids. CDR3 nucleotides: TGTGCCAGCAGTAGTGGACAGGGCGAGAGTAGGCAGTACTTC. Its protein is CASSSGQGESRQYF.

The chain recombines TRBV5-1 with TRBJ2-3; D not resolved. Trimming took off 3 bases at V and 1 base at J, with 12 bases between the two ends. CDR3 size: 15 residues. Germline-derived CDR1 and CDR2 are SGHRS and YFSETQ. CDR3 sequence reads: CASSSGSPGTDTQYF. The DNA for the CDR3 is TGCGCCAGCAGCTCGGGTTCGCCGGGCACAGATACGCAGTATTTT.

The CDR3 reads CASSSDRAAQPQHF. Here the CDR3 DNA reads TGTGCCAGCAGTTCGGACAGGGCGGCTCAGCCCCAGCATTTT. The chain employs TRBV28 and TRBJ1-5; TRBD1 matches at 8 bases. This CDR3 is built from 14 residues. Germline V gives CDR1 MDHEN, CDR2 SYDVKM. Trimming at V came to 4 bases and at J to 6 bases, leaving 5 bases not matched to a gene.

This chain links TRBV11-2 with TRBJ1-2, with 9 positions matching TRBD1. The V and J ends lost 3 bases and 0 bases, in that order; junction bases with no gene match: 14. This CDR3 is 19 amino acids long. From germline, CDR1 is SGHAT and CDR2 FQNNGV. The CDR3 reads CASSFPRTGGALSNYGYTF. In DNA, the CDR3 is TGTGCCAGCAGCTTCCCACGAACAGGGGGCGCATTGTCTAACTATGGCTACACCTTC. Supplemented by reference TRBV11-2 and TRBJ1-2, the full variable domain reads EAGVAQSPRYKIIEKRQSVAFWCNPISGHATLYWYQQILGQGPKLLIQFQNNGVVDDSQLPKDRFSAERLKGVDSTLKIQPAKLEDSAVYLCASSFPRTGGALSNYGYTFGSGTRLTVV.

The genes are TRBV18 and TRBJ2-1, with 11 nucleotides matching TRBD2. V shed 5 bases and J 9 bases; nucleotides not matched to a gene: 0. Germline values: CDR1 KGHSH, CDR2 LQKENI. This CDR3 contains 12 residues. CDR3 bases: TGTGCCAGCTCAACTAGCGGGGGTGAGCAGTTCTTC. It translates to CASSTSGGEQFF.

This clone was seen once. The chain uses TRBV7-2 and TRBJ1-1; D gene unclear. V was cut by 1 base and J by 2 bases, with 8 bases left in between. CDR1 SGHTA and CDR2 FQGNSA come from the germline V gene. The CDR3 is 14 residues long. The CDR3 sequence is CASSLGAGNTEAFF. In nucleotides, the CDR3 is TGTGCCAGCAGCTTAGGGGCAGGAAACACTGAAGCTTTCTTT.

The chain employs TRBV5-1 and TRBJ2-1; TRBD1 matches at 7 bases. The trim removed 4 bases at V and 9 bases at J, leaving 7 bases unmatched. The germline V gene encodes CDR1 SGHRS and CDR2 YFSETQ. This CDR3 region has 13 residues. CDR3 DNA sequence: TGCGCCAGCAGCGGTAACAGGGGTTCTGAGCAGTTCTTC. Residues: CASSGNRGSEQFF. Full variable domain (missing parts from reference TRBV5-1 and TRBJ2-1): KAGVTQTPRYLIKTRGQQVTLSCSPISGHRSVSWYQQTPGQGLQFLFEYFSETQRNKGNFPGRFSGRQFSNSRSEMNVSTLELGDSALYLCASSGNRGSEQFFGPGTRLTVL.

CDR3 in DNA: TGTGCCAGCGGATACAGGGGGCAGTACACTGAAGCTTTCTTT. This translates into CASGYRGQYTEAFF. The chain uses TRBV6-1 and TRBJ1-1, with 9 bases identical to TRBD1. There are 14 residues in the CDR3. CDR1 is MNHNS, CDR2 SASEGT, per germline. V gave up 8 bases and J gave up 3 bases; unmatched junction bases: 7.

V and J are TRBV6-5 and TRBJ2-2, with 7 bases that match TRBD1. The CDR3 consists of 16 residues. The ends lost 2 bases at V and 2 bases at J; junction bases unmatched: 5. CDR1 is MNHEY and CDR2 is SVGAGI in the germline V gene. CDR3 DNA: TGTGCCAGCAGTTACCGGGACAGAGTAAACACCGGGGAGCTGTTTTTT. Translated, it gives CASSYRDRVNTGELFF.

This chain uses TRBV27 with TRBJ1-6; D possibly corresponds to TRBD1 (5 bases). CDR3 length: 13 residues. Per the germline V gene, CDR1 is MNHEY and CDR2 is SMNVEV (reference sequence). With 2 bases removed from V and 13 bases from J, the gap between germline ends came to 12 bases. CDR3 residues: CASSLRTSVPLHF. CDR3 bases: TGTGCCAGCAGTTTAAGGACAAGTGTTCCCCTCCACTTT.

The gene calls are TRBV2 and TRBJ2-1; 7 nucleotides agree with TRBD1. Trimming removed 10 bases from V and 5 bases from J; junction bases left unmatched: 11. The CDR3 length is 14 residues. Germline V lookup: CDR1 SNHLY, CDR2 FYNNEI. The CDR3, as DNA: TGTGCCAAGAGACAGGGATGGTGGCACAATGAGCAGTTCTTC. Protein: CAKRQGWWHNEQFF.

This clone has just a few counts. This rearrangement joins TRBV27 to TRBJ2-7; the match to TRBD2 covers 9 bases. Trimming removed 6 bases from V and 6 bases from J; junction bases left unmatched: 15. This CDR3 comprises 16 residues. From germline, CDR1 is MNHEY and CDR2 SMNVEV (reference sequence). The CDR3 sequence is CASRDIGGSGGSEQYF. The DNA of the CDR3 is TGTGCCAGCAGGGACATCGGTGGGAGCGGGGGGTCCGAGCAGTACTTC.

The gene calls are TRBV28 and TRBJ1-2; tentatively, D is TRBD1 (5 bases). V was pared by 4 bases and J by 8 bases, with 17 bases between. The CDR3 is made up of 14 amino acids. Per the germline V gene, CDR1 is MDHEN and CDR2 is SYDVKM. The CDR3 nucleotides read TGTGCCAGCAGTTCCCCCCGCAGGGCCTCCGGCTACACCTTC. It is translated as CASSSPRRASGYTF.

The V gene is TRBV18, the J gene TRBJ2-7; 7 bases are a match to TRBD1. From germline, CDR1 is KGHSH and CDR2 LQKENI. This CDR3 spans 14 amino acids. V shed 5 bases and J 0 bases; nucleotides not matched to a gene: 4. CDR3 nucleotides: TGTGCCAGCTCATTTGGGACAGACTCCTACGAGCAGTACTTC. Translation: CASSFGTDSYEQYF. The full variable domain, with the rest looked up from reference TRBV18 and TRBJ2-7, is NAGVMQNPRHLVRRRGQEARLRCSPMKGHSHVYWYRQLPEEGLKFMVYLQKENIIDESGMPKERFSAEFPKEGPSILRIQQVVRGDSAAYFCASSFGTDSYEQYFGPGTRLTVT.

The rearrangement joins TRBV27 to TRBJ1-6; D remains ambiguous. Germline V CDR1 and CDR2: MNHEY, SMNVEV (reference sequence). V lost 3 bases, J lost 5 bases, and 8 bases lay in between. The CDR3 consists of 14 residues. Written as DNA, the CDR3 is TGTGCCAGCAGTTTTGCACAGAATAATTCACCCCTCCACTTT. This codes for CASSFAQNNSPLHF.

The V call is TRBV29-1, the J call TRBJ1-2; 8 bases are a match to TRBD1. CDR3 length: 12 residues. Germline V gene lookup returns CDR1 SQVTM and CDR2 ANQGSEA. Trimming took 7 bases from V and 8 from J; bases not matched to a gene: 9. For the CDR3, the DNA is TGCAGCGGAGACAGGGGCTATGACGGCTACACCTTC. It is translated as CSGDRGYDGYTF.

This clone was counted only a few times. The gene calls are TRBV4-1 and TRBJ2-7; 10 nucleotides agree with TRBD2. Germline V gives CDR1 MGHRA, CDR2 YSYEKL. The CDR3 extends over 16 amino acids. J lost 0 bases, V lost 2 bases, and 4 bases had no gene match. CDR3 sequence (DNA): TGCGCCAGCAGCCAAATAGCGGGGGGATCCTCCTACGAGCAGTACTTC. This translates into CASSQIAGGSSYEQYF.

The chain joins TRBV5-1 to TRBJ2-3; the match to TRBD1 covers 9 bases. The CDR3 has 15 residues. CDR1 and CDR2 (germline): SGHRS, YFSETQ. V shed 0 bases, J shed 5 bases, and the junction held 4 bases outside the gene matches. In DNA form, the CDR3 reads TGCGCCAGCAGCTTGGGGACAGGGGTAGGAGATACGCAGTATTTT. Protein sequence: CASSLGTGVGDTQYF.

CDR3 sequence reads: CASSRLALTNEQFF. CDR3 nucleotide sequence: TGTGCCAGCTCCCGACTAGCACTAACAAATGAGCAGTTCTTC. This chain connects TRBV7-3 to TRBJ2-1; TRBD2 matches 7 bases. V lost 8 bases and J lost 7; bases outside the gene matches: 11. In germline, CDR1 is SGHTA, CDR2 FQGTGA. The CDR3 length is 14 residues. Based on the CDR3 plus reference TRBV7-3 and TRBJ2-1, the full variable domain is GAGVSQTPSNKVTEKGKYVELRCDPISGHTALYWYRQSLGQGPEFLIYFQGTGAADDSGLPNDRFFAVRPEGSVSTLKIQRTERGDSAVYLCASSRLALTNEQFFGPGTRLTVL.

The gene calls are TRBV28 and TRBJ1-6; 7 bases map to TRBD1. Per germline, CDR1 MDHEN and CDR2 SYDVKM. J was trimmed by 3 bases and V by 7 bases; bases with no gene match: 15. The CDR3 totals 18 residues. The CDR3 here is CASTENPRRQGYNSPLHF. Written as DNA, the CDR3 is TGTGCCAGCACCGAAAACCCCCGTAGACAGGGCTATAATTCACCCCTCCACTTT. Combining the CDR3 with reference TRBV28 and TRBJ1-6 gives the whole variable domain DVKVTQSSRYLVKRTGEKVFLECVQDMDHENMFWYRQDPGLGLRLIYFSYDVKMKEKGDIPEGYSVSREKKERFSLILESASTNQTSMYLCASTENPRRQGYNSPLHFGNGTRLTVT.

This CDR3 reads CASTITSGGLLSTDTQYF. The CDR3 DNA is TGTGCCAGCACGATTACCAGCGGGGGACTACTCAGCACAGATACGCAGTATTTT. The genes are TRBV28 and TRBJ2-3; 8 bases map to TRBD2. J gave up 0 bases and V 7 bases, and 15 bases lay outside the gene matches. In germline, CDR1 is MDHEN, CDR2 SYDVKM. This CDR3 has 18 amino acids.

The rearrangement links TRBV27 to TRBJ1-5, with D hard to call. The CDR3 is made up of 13 amino acids. Germline CDR1 is MNHEY and CDR2 is SMNVEV (reference sequence). Trimming removed 6 bases from V and 2 bases from J, with 8 bases in between. CDR3 region: CASRLRGNQPQHF. CDR3 in DNA: TGTGCCAGCAGGCTCCGGGGCAATCAGCCCCAGCATTTT.

With regard to this clone: Additional DNA sequences in this sample encode the identical CDR3. This rearrangement joins TRBV4-1 to TRBJ2-7; D perhaps matches TRBD1 (6 bases). Trimming cost V 3 bases and J 2 bases, with 14 bases left between them. Germline loops: CDR1 MGHRA, CDR2 YSYEKL. The CDR3 spans 15 residues. CDR3 sequence: CASSHLQGSAYEQYF. CDR3 DNA sequence: TGCGCCAGCAGCCACCTACAGGGATCGGCCTACGAGCAGTACTTC.

The CDR3 reads CASSPGLSTEAFF. In DNA, the CDR3 is TGCGCCAGCAGCCCGGGACTCAGCACTGAAGCTTTCTTT. The rearrangement joins TRBV5-1 to TRBJ1-1; D perhaps matches TRBD1 (5 bases). Germline V gene data show CDR1 as SGHRS and CDR2 as YFSETQ. The length of the CDR3 is 13 residues. V was pared by 4 bases and J by 4 bases, with 11 bases between.